This T cell receptor (beta chain) was recorded in a study of cytomegalovirus exposure and HLA in healthy donors. The PCR contained 60 Vbeta and 13 Jbeta primers. TCRdb's copy holds only in-frame clones and misses some; the assay was immunoSEQ multiplex PCR. The table has about 210,000 clones, more than 65% seen once; the top ten hold roughly 3.6%. Comments on this clone: Its antigen is undetermined.

The length of the CDR3 is 17 residues. The ends were cut back, 3 bases at V and 0 bases at J, with 15 bases in the middle. In germline, CDR1 is MDHEN, CDR2 SYDVKM. Study results and caveats: Some highly shared sequence variants likely arose as a pipeline artifact. About 87% or about 30% of the time was how often most TCR beta V segments were productive, according to an earlier analysis. Most CMV-associated TCR beta chains appeared HLA-restricted in a later analysis. A later analysis reportedly identified an Asian-associated ancestry cluster as carrying fewer N-insertions than the approximately 670-donor mean.

The chain recombines TRBV28 with TRBJ1-5; tentative D call: TRBD1 (6 bases). This clonotype was sampled from a man aged 35 to 55 in good health and CMV-seropositive. Input material: PBMCs. CDR3 in DNA: TGTGCCAGCAGTTTTTTCGGTACAGGGTATAGCAATCAGCCCCAGCATTTT. Protein sequence: CASSFFGTGYSNQPQHF. The full variable domain, with the rest looked up from reference TRBV28 and TRBJ1-5, is DVKVTQSSRYLVKRTGEKVFLECVQDMDHENMFWYRQDPGLGLRLIYFSYDVKMKEKGDIPEGYSVSREKKERFSLILESASTNQTSMYLCASSFFGTGYSNQPQHFGDGTRLSIL.